The 28 T cell receptor beta chains given below trace back to one sample, sequenced in a study of shared clonotypes between healthy human individuals. The data were produced by immunoSEQ multiplex PCR, yet TCRdb's version contains in-frame clones alone and is incomplete. The sample lists some 2.4 million clones; roughly 93% were seen once. Material for sequencing was naive CD4+ T cells from PBMCs. The subset: CD45RA+ positively selected. The receptors were gathered from a man between 18 and 35 years old in good health. Some clones in this sample may be carry-over from other donors' samples.

The gene calls are TRBV11-3 and TRBJ2-2; no clear D. V lost 0 bases, J lost 3 bases, and 8 bases lay in between. The germline V gene encodes CDR1 SGHNT and CDR2 YENEEA. CDR3 length equals 15 residues. CDR3 protein: CASSLDWGDTGELFF. The CDR3, as DNA: TGTGCCAGCAGCTTAGATTGGGGTGACACCGGGGAGCTGTTTTTT.

The rearrangement links TRBV4-3 to TRBJ2-4; D possibly matches TRBD1 or TRBD2 (6 bases each). The germline gives CDR1 LGHNA, CDR2 YSLEER. CDR3 length equals 13 residues. V lost 4 bases and J 10 bases, leaving 14 bases between the germline ends. The CDR3 region has the DNA TGCGCCAGCAGCCTCCGGAGGGGACAAATTCAGTACTTC. Protein product: CASSLRRGQIQYF.

Notes on this clone: An end of the junction differs from the germline gene, which may be a read error. DNA for the CDR3: TGTGCCGGCAGGGCATACGGGGCCAACGTCCTGACTTTC. This translates into CAGRAYGANVLTF. The V gene is TRBV2, the J gene TRBJ2-6, with D maybe TRBD1 (5 bases). The CDR3 length is 13 residues. Germline assignment: CDR1 SNHLY and CDR2 FYNNEI.

This chain connects TRBV19 to TRBJ2-2; D is uncertain. The CDR3 runs to 17 residues. V lost 3 bases to trimming and J lost 4 bases, with 18 bases between them. The V gene's germline CDR1 is LNHDA and CDR2 SQIVND (reference sequence). CDR3 in DNA: TGTGCCAGTAGTATTTGGAGAAATCTTGTGGGCACCGGGGAGCTGTTTTTT. This gives the protein CASSIWRNLVGTGELFF.

This chain uses TRBV28 with TRBJ2-3; no firm D call. Trimming shortened V by 2 bases and J by 5 bases, and 14 bases separated the two germline ends. The CDR3 is 15 amino acids. Germline lookup yields CDR1 MDHEN and CDR2 SYDVKM. The CDR3 DNA reads TGTGCCAGCAGTTTAGAGTTAACTGCGCGAGATACGCAGTATTTT. Protein: CASSLELTARDTQYF. Full variable domain (outside the CDR3, taken from reference TRBV28 and TRBJ2-3): DVKVTQSSRYLVKRTGEKVFLECVQDMDHENMFWYRQDPGLGLRLIYFSYDVKMKEKGDIPEGYSVSREKKERFSLILESASTNQTSMYLCASSLELTARDTQYFGPGTRLTVL.

The chain couples TRBV19 to TRBJ1-2; TRBD1 matches 8 bases. Trimming at V came to 3 bases and at J to 9 bases, leaving 18 bases not matched to a gene. CDR3 length: 17 amino acids. Germline-derived CDR1 and CDR2 are LNHDA and SQIVND (reference sequence). This chain's CDR3 is CASSMGDRSLRVVRYTF. CDR3 DNA sequence: TGTGCCAGTAGTATGGGGGACAGGAGTCTACGGGTCGTTCGCTACACCTTC.

V and J are TRBV19 and TRBJ1-2; D gene unclear. Germline values: CDR1 LNHDA, CDR2 SQIVND (reference sequence). The germline V and J ends were trimmed by 4 bases and 5 bases, with 11 bases remaining between them. CDR3 length: 13 residues. The CDR3 sequence: CASSRVRTYGYTF. CDR3 nucleotides: TGTGCCAGTAGTAGGGTCCGCACATATGGCTACACCTTC. The full variable domain, in which reference TRBV19 and TRBJ1-2 provide the parts outside the CDR3, is DGGITQSPKYLFRKEGQNVTLSCEQNLNHDAMYWYRQDPGQGLRLIYYSQIVNDFQKGDIAEGYSVSREKKESFPLTVTSAQKNPTAFYLCASSRVRTYGYTFGSGTRLTVV.

The chain carries TRBV18 and TRBJ2-6; TRBD1 matches 9 bases. Germline trimming cut 4 bases from V and 0 bases from J; bases unmatched to any gene: 4. The germline gives CDR1 KGHSH, CDR2 LQKENI. The length of the CDR3 is 17 residues. The DNA for the CDR3 is TGTGCCAGCTCACTAGGACAGGGGAGCTCTGGGGCCAACGTCCTGACTTTC. Its translation is CASSLGQGSSGANVLTF.

As regards this clone: The germline gene is not matched at one end of the junction; a read error may be the cause. The V gene is TRBV6-6, the J gene TRBJ2-7, with 10 nucleotides matching TRBD2. The CDR3 contains 14 residues. Germline V CDR1 and CDR2: MNHNY, SVGAGI (reference sequence). CDR3 residues: CASSLSLAGHGAPF. The CDR3 nucleotides read TGTGCCAGCAGTTTATCACTAGCGGGACATGGGGCTCCTTTC.

This clone appeared once. The rearrangement links TRBV29-1 to TRBJ2-7; tentative D call: TRBD1 (5 bases). The germline gives CDR1 SQVTM, CDR2 ANQGSEA. The CDR3 has 11 residues. V lost 7 bases and J lost 7, with 14 bases in between. Written as DNA, the CDR3 is TGCAGCGGGTTTAGGGGATCTGAGCAGTACTTC. Translating gives CSGFRGSEQYF.

V gene TRBV10-3 combines with J gene TRBJ2-7; no firm D call. Germline CDR1 ENHRY, CDR2 SYGVKD. The V and J ends lost 3 bases and 0 bases respectively, with 3 bases between them. The CDR3 has 12 residues. The CDR3 bases are TGTGCCATCAGTGACACCTCCTACGAGCAGTACTTC. Translation: CAISDTSYEQYF.

This clone was detected once. The chain employs TRBV5-8 and TRBJ2-3; weak D call: TRBD1 (6 bases). The length of the CDR3 is 14 residues. CDR1 SGHTS and CDR2 YDEGEE come from the germline V gene. With 1 base removed from V and 9 bases from J, the gap between germline ends came to 15 bases. As DNA, the CDR3 is TGTGCCAGCAGCTTGCTCAGGGGACAAGGGACGCAGTATTTT. Translated, it gives CASSLLRGQGTQYF.

This CDR3 is CASSYRTDLRSYEQYF. For the CDR3, the DNA is TGTGCCAGCAGTTATCGCACGGACCTCAGATCCTACGAGCAGTACTTC. J is TRBJ2-7 and V is TRBV6-5, with D uncertain. The V gene's germline CDR1 is MNHEY and CDR2 SVGAGI. V was shortened by 3 bases and J by 1 base, with 16 bases between the two germline ends. The CDR3 spans 16 residues.

In this sample, this clone turned up once. The chain recombines TRBV9 with TRBJ1-1, with 9 bases that match TRBD1. Trimming removed 8 bases from V and 4 bases from J; junction bases left unmatched: 6. This CDR3 region has 13 residues. Germline V gives CDR1 SGDLS, CDR2 YYNGEE. The CDR3 region is CASTMTGGTEAFF. The CDR3 DNA is TGTGCCAGTACGATGACAGGGGGCACTGAAGCTTTCTTT.

The chain employs TRBV7-9 and TRBJ2-7; tentative D call: TRBD1 (5 bases). CDR3 length: 14 amino acids. V lost 4 bases and J 3 bases, leaving 13 bases between the germline ends. CDR1 is SEHNR, CDR2 FQNEAQ, per germline (reference sequence). CDR3 DNA: TGTGCCAGCAGCTCTTATGGCAGGGACTACGAGCAGTACTTC. It translates to CASSSYGRDYEQYF.

The chain links TRBV5-1 to TRBJ2-3, with a tentative D call TRBD1 (6 bases). Trimming took off 3 bases at V and 0 bases at J, with 14 bases between the two ends. The CDR3 loop spans 16 amino acids. Germline V lookup: CDR1 SGHRS, CDR2 YFSETQ. CDR3 in DNA: TGCGCCAGCAGCTGGATGGCCACAGGGAGCACAGATACGCAGTATTTT. Residues: CASSWMATGSTDTQYF.

Notes on this clone: The same CDR3 is also encoded by other DNA sequences in this sample. This chain links TRBV5-1 with TRBJ2-3, with D possibly TRBD2 on 6 matching bases. Germline CDR1 SGHRS, CDR2 YFSETQ. Trimming shortened V by 3 bases and J by 3 bases, and 8 bases separated the two germline ends. This CDR3 is built from 13 residues. The CDR3 bases are TGCGCCAGCAGCTCGACTAGTACAGATACGCAGTATTTT. This translates into CASSSTSTDTQYF. Together with reference TRBV5-1 and TRBJ2-3, the CDR3 gives the full variable domain: KAGVTQTPRYLIKTRGQQVTLSCSPISGHRSVSWYQQTPGQGLQFLFEYFSETQRNKGNFPGRFSGRQFSNSRSEMNVSTLELGDSALYLCASSSTSTDTQYFGPGTRLTVL.

V and J are TRBV11-1 and TRBJ2-3; 8 nucleotides align to TRBD1. Per germline, CDR1 SGHAT and CDR2 FQDESV (reference sequence). The CDR3 loop spans 13 amino acids. Trimming took 4 bases from V and 8 from J; bases not matched to a gene: 5. CDR3 nucleotides: TGTGCCAGCAGCTCAGGGGGCCAGGTTACGCAGTATTTT. Amino acid sequence: CASSSGGQVTQYF.

This rearrangement joins TRBV9 to TRBJ2-3, with D maybe TRBD2 (6 bases). The CDR3 spans 14 residues. The V end lost 3 bases, the J end lost 5 bases, and 13 bases lay between the germline ends. Germline assignment: CDR1 SGDLS and CDR2 YYNGEE. CDR3 sequence: CASSGEGTGDTQYF. Written as DNA, the CDR3 is TGTGCCAGCAGCGGAGAGGGGACTGGAGATACGCAGTATTTT.

This rearrangement joins TRBV6-4 to TRBJ1-5; 9 bases are shared with TRBD1. The CDR3 length is 17 residues. The germline CDR1 and CDR2 sequences are MRHNA and SNTAGT. V dropped 1 base and J dropped 4; count of bases not matched to a gene: 8. CDR3 sequence (DNA): TGTGCCAGCAGTGACTTGGCCAAACAGGGGGCAAATCAGCCCCAGCATTTT. Its protein product is CASSDLAKQGANQPQHF.

The chain carries TRBV7-9 and TRBJ1-5; TRBD1 agrees at 8 bases. The V segment lost 4 bases and the J segment 5 bases; nucleotides outside the gene matches: 7. The germline CDR1 and CDR2 sequences are SEHNR and FQNEAQ (reference sequence). The CDR3 consists of 15 residues. As DNA, the CDR3 is TGTGCCAGCAGCTCCGGACAGGGTGCGCATCAGCCCCAGCATTTT. Residues: CASSSGQGAHQPQHF.

The rearrangement uses TRBV7-9 and TRBJ2-1; tentatively, D is TRBD2 (6 bases). The germline V gene encodes CDR1 SEHNR and CDR2 FQNEAQ (reference sequence). Trimming took 0 bases from V and 2 from J, leaving 8 bases between them. The CDR3 has 15 residues. The CDR3 here is CASSLAASAYNEQFF. CDR3 DNA sequence: TGTGCCAGCAGCTTAGCGGCTAGCGCCTACAATGAGCAGTTCTTC.

The V and J genes are TRBV29-1 and TRBJ2-3; D might be TRBD1 (6 bases). V was pared by 8 bases and J by 2 bases, with 14 bases between. Per the germline V gene, CDR1 is SQVTM and CDR2 is ANQGSEA. The length of the CDR3 is 13 residues. The CDR3 region is CSPGTFNTDTQYF. CDR3 coding DNA: TGCAGCCCCGGGACATTTAACACAGATACGCAGTATTTT.

J is TRBJ2-3 and V is TRBV5-1; 9 positions match TRBD2. V gave up 0 bases and J gave up 4 bases; unmatched junction bases: 6. Germline values: CDR1 SGHRS, CDR2 YFSETQ. The CDR3 extends over 16 amino acids. Here the CDR3 reads CASSLGVAGVADTQYF. The CDR3 nucleotides are TGCGCCAGCAGCTTGGGGGTAGCGGGAGTAGCAGATACGCAGTATTTT.

The chain combines TRBV11-1 with TRBJ2-2, with 8 nucleotides matching TRBD1. Trimming took 5 bases from V and 5 from J; bases not matched to a gene: 10. The CDR3 sequence is 16 residues long. The V gene's germline CDR1 is SGHAT and CDR2 FQDESV (reference sequence). The CDR3, as DNA: TGTGCCAGCAGCACACCCCGACAGGGGTCGACCGGGGAGCTGTTTTTT. It specifies CASSTPRQGSTGELFF. Drawing the rest from reference TRBV11-1 and TRBJ2-2, the complete variable domain is EAEVAQSPRYKITEKSQAVAFWCDPISGHATLYWYRQILGQGPELLVQFQDESVVDDSQLPKDRFSAERLKGVDSTLKIQPAELGDSAMYLCASSTPRQGSTGELFFGEGSRLTVL.

CDR3 region: CASSETSGRSTDTQYF. For the CDR3, the DNA is TGTGCCAGCAGTGAAACTAGCGGGCGGAGCACAGATACGCAGTATTTT. This rearrangement joins TRBV2 to TRBJ2-3; 9 bases agree with TRBD2. V dropped 2 bases and J dropped 0; count of bases not matched to a gene: 3. This CDR3 spans 16 amino acids. The germline V gene encodes CDR1 SNHLY and CDR2 FYNNEI.

The J gene is TRBJ1-2, the V gene TRBV7-2; no firm D call. Trimming removed 1 base from V and 6 bases from J, with 9 bases in between. CDR1 SGHTA and CDR2 FQGNSA come from the germline V gene. The CDR3 has 13 amino acids. CDR3: CASSLGSSNGYTF. CDR3 DNA sequence: TGTGCCAGCAGCTTAGGTAGTTCCAATGGCTACACCTTC.

The chain combines TRBV27 with TRBJ2-7, with D unclear. This CDR3 region has 15 residues. In germline, CDR1 is MNHEY, CDR2 SMNVEV (reference sequence). The V gene lost 8 bases and the J gene lost 1 base, with 18 bases spanning the gap. CDR3 nucleotide sequence: TGTGCCAGCCATACCTGGGATAAGAAGTCCTACGAGCAGTACTTC. This encodes CASHTWDKKSYEQYF.